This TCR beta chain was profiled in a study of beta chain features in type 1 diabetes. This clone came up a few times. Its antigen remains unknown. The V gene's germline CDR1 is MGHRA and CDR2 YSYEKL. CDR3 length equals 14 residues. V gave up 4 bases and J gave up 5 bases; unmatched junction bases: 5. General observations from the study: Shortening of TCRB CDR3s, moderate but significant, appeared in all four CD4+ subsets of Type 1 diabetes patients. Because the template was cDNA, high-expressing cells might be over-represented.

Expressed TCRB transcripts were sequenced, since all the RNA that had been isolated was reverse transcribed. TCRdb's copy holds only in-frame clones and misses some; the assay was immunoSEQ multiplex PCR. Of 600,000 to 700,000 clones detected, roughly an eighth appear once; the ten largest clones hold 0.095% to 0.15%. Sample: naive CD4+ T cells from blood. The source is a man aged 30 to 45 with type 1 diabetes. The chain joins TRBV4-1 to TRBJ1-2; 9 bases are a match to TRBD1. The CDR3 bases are TGCGCCAGCAGCCCACAGGGGGCAGAGTATGGCTACACCTTC. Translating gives CASSPQGAEYGYTF.